This T cell receptor beta chain was sequenced for a study of post-analysis software for immune sequencing data. Study-wide findings and caveats: Compared with controls, patients had more of roughly five TRBV segments, including TRBV5-6, TRBV5-1 and TRBV20-1.

Of note for this clonotype: Its antigen is still unknown.

Researchers reported that TCR beta cDNA libraries carried unique molecular identifiers. TCRdb re-called the PCR reads through MiXCR, storing one row per CDR3 protein. The sample yields 700,000 to 900,000 distinct CDR3 sequences, about 45% seen once. Trimming took 2 bases from V and 9 from J; bases not matched to a gene: 9. Germline CDR1 is KGHDR and CDR2 is SFDVKD. This CDR3 has 14 amino acids. Sequenced material: blood. The clonotype was recovered from a girl aged 10-17 years with multiple sclerosis. V gene TRBV24-1 combines with J gene TRBJ2-7; 7 bases match TRBD1. This CDR3 is CATSDWKIQGLQYF. The CDR3 DNA follows: TGTGCCACCAGTGATTGGAAGATACAGGGGCTGCAGTACTTC.